Below are 32 T cell receptor beta chains sequenced from a single sample in a study of OX40 agonist ivuxolimab in advanced cancers. The repertoire was sequenced with immunoSEQ multiplex PCR; TCRdb's copy has only in-frame clones and lacks some. Of about 31,000 clones listed, about 90% are singletons. The specimen was CD4+ or CD8+ T cells sorted from blood, collected in a trial of the OX40 agonist ivuxolimab. Receptor source: an adult with an advanced solid tumor such as melanoma, head and neck, liver or kidney cancer.

As regards this clone: The sample has other DNA sequences that encode this CDR3 too. The chain uses TRBV6-5 and TRBJ2-3; 8 bases are a match to TRBD2. The CDR3 is 14 amino acids. Losses at the gene ends were 6 bases for V and 5 bases for J; bases not matched to a gene: 7. Looked up from germline, CDR1 is MNHEY and CDR2 is SVGAGI. The DNA of the CDR3 is TGTGCCAGCAGCCTCGGGCTAGCGGGAGATACGCAGTATTTT. Translation gives CASSLGLAGDTQYF.

V and J are TRBV2 and TRBJ2-1; D might be TRBD1 (6 bases). Between the trimmed V and J ends, which lost 8 bases and 2 bases, there was a span of 13 bases. The CDR3 spans 14 residues. CDR1 is SNHLY and CDR2 is FYNNEI in the germline V gene. The chain's CDR3 is CASLAGVTYNEQFF. For the CDR3, the DNA is TGTGCCAGCCTTGCAGGGGTAACCTACAATGAGCAGTTCTTC. The whole variable domain, filled in from reference TRBV2 and TRBJ2-1, reads EPEVTQTPSHQVTQMGQEVILRCVPISNHLYFYWYRQILGQKVEFLVSFYNNEISEKSEIFDDQFSVERPDGSNFTLKIRSTKLEDSAMYFCASLAGVTYNEQFFGPGTRLTVL.

The chain links TRBV10-1 to TRBJ2-2; the match to TRBD2 covers 10 bases. The J segment lost 6 bases and the V segment lost 6 bases, leaving 7 bases of the junction unmatched. CDR3 length: 15 residues. Germline CDR1 and CDR2: WNHNN and SYGVQD (reference sequence). The CDR3 DNA sequence: TGCGCCAGCAGCCTAGCGGGAGCTGAGGCCGGGGAGCTGTTTTTT. It yields the protein CASSLAGAEAGELFF.

The chain joins TRBV28 to TRBJ1-3; D unresolved. This CDR3 region has 15 residues. Germline V gene data show CDR1 as MDHEN and CDR2 as SYDVKM. Trimming took 2 bases from V and 6 from J, leaving 14 bases between them. CDR3 nucleotide sequence: TGTGCCAGCAGTTTAGACGATTCCCCGGCAAACACCATATATTTT. Its protein is CASSLDDSPANTIYF.

The chain is built from TRBV5-6 and TRBJ1-4; D is possibly TRBD1 (6 bases). Germline lookup yields CDR1 SGHDT and CDR2 YYEEEE. Trimming left V 3 bases short and J 0 bases short, with 9 bases between. The CDR3 is made up of 15 amino acids. The chain's CDR3 is CASSSSGATNEKLFF. In DNA form, the CDR3 reads TGTGCCAGCAGCTCCTCAGGGGCAACTAATGAAAAACTGTTTTTT.

This chain connects TRBV10-3 to TRBJ2-5, with D perhaps TRBD1 (6 bases). V lost 0 bases and J lost 4, with 9 bases in between. The length of the CDR3 is 14 residues. Germline CDR1 is ENHRY and CDR2 is SYGVKD. The CDR3 sequence: CAISESRGIETQYF. As DNA, the CDR3 is TGTGCCATCAGTGAGTCGAGGGGGATAGAGACCCAGTACTTC.

In this sample, this clone turned up a few times. CDR3 bases: TGTGCCAGTAAGTTTGGTAGCAATCAGCCCCAGCATTTT. It is translated as CASKFGSNQPQHF. The chain recombines TRBV19 with TRBJ1-5; D unclear. This CDR3 has 13 residues. From germline, CDR1 is LNHDA and CDR2 SQIVND (reference sequence). With 7 bases removed from V and 0 bases from J, the gap between germline ends came to 7 bases.

The genes are TRBV6-1 and TRBJ1-1; D is unclear. CDR1 and CDR2 (germline): MNHNS, SASEGT. V lost 5 bases and J 4 bases, leaving 11 bases between the germline ends. CDR3 length: 13 residues. The CDR3 region has the DNA TGTGCCAGCAGTTTAGAGGGAAGCACTGAAGCTTTCTTT. Translated, it gives CASSLEGSTEAFF.

The chain has TRBV5-6 and TRBJ1-3, with a tentative D call TRBD1 (5 bases). CDR1 is SGHDT, CDR2 YYEEEE, per germline. The CDR3 length is 14 residues. The V end lost 5 bases, the J end lost 0 bases, and 9 bases lay between the germline ends. The DNA of the CDR3 is TGTGCCAGCAGTCATGACAGCTCTGGAAACACCATATATTTT. It is translated as CASSHDSSGNTIYF.

The genes are TRBV13 and TRBJ2-5; either TRBD1 or TRBD2 may fit D (6 bases each). Germline CDR1 reads PRHDT; CDR2 reads FYEKMQ (reference sequence). V lost 5 bases, J lost 3 bases, and 19 bases lay in between. CDR3 length: 16 residues. This chain's CDR3 is CASSPRRGRSKETQYF. Written as DNA, the CDR3 is TGTGCCAGCAGCCCCCGTAGGGGGAGGTCAAAAGAGACCCAGTACTTC. The full variable domain, in which reference TRBV13 and TRBJ2-5 provide the parts outside the CDR3, is AAGVIQSPRHLIKEKRETATLKCYPIPRHDTVYWYQQGPGQDPQFLISFYEKMQSDKGSIPDRFSAQQFSDYHSELNMSSLELGDSALYFCASSPRRGRSKETQYFGPGTRLLVL.

V and J are TRBV2 and TRBJ1-4, with unresolved D. In germline, CDR1 is SNHLY, CDR2 FYNNEI. Trimming took off 2 bases at V and 10 bases at J, with 5 bases between the two ends. CDR3 length: 11 residues. The CDR3 DNA reads as TGTGCCAGCAGTGAATGGACAAAACTGTTTTTT. The encoded protein is CASSEWTKLFF.

The chain links TRBV25-1 to TRBJ1-1, with D possibly being TRBD1 (6 bases). V was pared by 5 bases and J by 4 bases, with 11 bases between. Germline-derived CDR1 and CDR2 are MGHDK and SYGVNS. The CDR3 has 13 residues. CDR3 in amino acids: CASSLGGSTEAFF. CDR3 coding DNA: TGTGCCAGCAGTCTCGGGGGCAGCACTGAAGCTTTCTTT.

This chain connects TRBV11-3 to TRBJ2-2; tentatively, D is TRBD1 (5 bases). V was shortened by 5 bases and J by 7 bases, with 11 bases between the two germline ends. The CDR3 consists of 13 residues. Germline CDR1 is SGHNT and CDR2 is YENEEA. The CDR3, as DNA: TGTGCCAGCAGCCAAAAAGGGGTCGGGGAGCTGTTTTTT. This gives the protein CASSQKGVGELFF.

The chain is built from TRBV6-5 and TRBJ2-1, with D perhaps TRBD1 (5 bases). Germline assignment: CDR1 MNHEY and CDR2 SVGAGI. The CDR3 covers 15 residues. The V and J ends lost 6 bases and 0 bases respectively, with 12 bases between them. This chain's CDR3 is CASRPPGASYNEQFF. Here the CDR3 DNA reads TGTGCCAGCAGGCCCCCTGGGGCCTCCTACAATGAGCAGTTCTTC.

The V call is TRBV6-1, the J call TRBJ1-5; perhaps TRBD1 as D (6 bases). The V gene's germline CDR1 is MNHNS and CDR2 SASEGT. This CDR3 contains 18 residues. V was shortened by 2 bases and J by 0 bases, with 17 bases between the two germline ends. Here the CDR3 DNA reads TGTGCCAGCAGTGAATTCCATTCCGGGGGCTATAGCAATCAGCCCCAGCATTTT. This encodes CASSEFHSGGYSNQPQHF.

J is TRBJ2-1 and V is TRBV19, with TRBD2 as a possible D gene (5 bases). CDR1 and CDR2 (germline): LNHDA, SQIVND (reference sequence). This CDR3 is 16 amino acids long. V was cut by 2 bases and J by 0 bases, with 11 bases left in between. In nucleotides, the CDR3 is TGTGCCAGTAGTATACAGAGCGGCTACTCCTACAATGAGCAGTTCTTC. This codes for CASSIQSGYSYNEQFF.

The CDR3 sequence is CASSSQGFSYEQYF. DNA for the CDR3: TGTGCCAGCAGCTCACAGGGTTTTTCCTACGAGCAGTACTTC. The chain joins TRBV6-6 to TRBJ2-7; D may be TRBD1 (6 bases). Trimming left V 6 bases short and J 1 base short, with 13 bases between. The CDR3 loop spans 14 amino acids. Germline-derived CDR1 and CDR2 are MNHNY and SVGAGI (reference sequence).

This rearrangement joins TRBV4-2 to TRBJ2-1, with D perhaps matching TRBD1 (6 bases). The CDR3 is 14 residues long. Germline values: CDR1 LGHNA, CDR2 YNFKEQ. With 7 bases removed from V and 9 bases from J, the gap between germline ends came to 19 bases. The CDR3 nucleotides are TGTGCCAGCACCGTTATCCAGGGGATCGGTGAGCAGTTCTTC. Residues: CASTVIQGIGEQFF.

V gene TRBV7-9 combines with J gene TRBJ1-1; a possible D gene is TRBD1 (6 bases). There are 14 residues in the CDR3. With 5 bases removed from V and 7 bases from J, the gap between germline ends came to 17 bases. Germline V lookup: CDR1 SEHNR, CDR2 FQNEAQ (reference sequence). The CDR3 spells CASSPTSWTVEAFF. The DNA for the CDR3 is TGTGCCAGCAGCCCCACCTCCTGGACAGTTGAAGCTTTCTTT. Variable domain in full (rest from reference TRBV7-9 and TRBJ1-1): DTGVSQNPRHKITKRGQNVTFRCDPISEHNRLYWYRQTLGQGPEFLTYFQNEAQLEKSRLLSDRFSAERPKGSFSTLEIQRTEQGDSAMYLCASSPTSWTVEAFFGQGTRLTVV.

This clone was recorded once. The chain has TRBV7-9 and TRBJ2-6, with D unclear. The CDR3 totals 15 residues. The V end was cut by 1 base, the J end by 2 bases, with 6 bases between. The V gene's germline CDR1 is SEHNR and CDR2 FQNEAQ (reference sequence). The CDR3 DNA is TGTGCCAGCAGCTTAGGAGTTACTGGGGCCAACGTCCTGACTTTC. The encoded protein is CASSLGVTGANVLTF.

The gene calls are TRBV4-1 and TRBJ2-5, with D tentatively TRBD1 (5 bases). Germline-derived CDR1 and CDR2 are MGHRA and YSYEKL. The CDR3 runs to 15 residues. V was cut by 1 base and J by 0 bases, with 9 bases left in between. This chain's CDR3 is CASSQAGWDQETQYF. The CDR3 DNA reads TGCGCCAGCAGCCAAGCAGGGTGGGACCAAGAGACCCAGTACTTC.

The V gene is TRBV5-4, the J gene TRBJ2-5; D is unresolved. V was cut by 2 bases and J by 2 bases, with 7 bases left in between. From germline, CDR1 is SGHNT and CDR2 YYREEE (reference sequence). The CDR3 covers 13 residues. The CDR3, as DNA: TGTGCCAGCAGCTTTACAGCTCAAGAGACCCAGTACTTC. Protein: CASSFTAQETQYF.

The rearrangement uses TRBV5-8 and TRBJ1-2, with a tentative D call TRBD1 (5 bases). The CDR3 is made up of 13 amino acids. The V gene lost 5 bases and the J gene lost 8 bases, with 16 bases spanning the gap. The germline V gene encodes CDR1 SGHTS and CDR2 YDEGEE. Here the CDR3 DNA reads TGTGCCAGCAGAACTCGGGGGGTCCGGGGCTACACCTTC. Translation gives CASRTRGVRGYTF.

J is TRBJ2-7 and V is TRBV7-6, with D unresolved. The CDR3 has 13 amino acids. Trimming removed 5 bases at V and 6 bases at J, with 14 bases between. Germline V gives CDR1 SGHVS, CDR2 FNYEAQ. CDR3 bases: TGTGCCAGCAGCCCCCGTGTTAAGGCCGAGCAGTACTTC. This encodes CASSPRVKAEQYF.

The chain carries TRBV27 and TRBJ1-2; D unclear. Germline loops: CDR1 MNHEY, CDR2 SMNVEV (reference sequence). This CDR3 is built from 13 residues. Trimming left V 3 bases short and J 2 bases short, with 7 bases between. The CDR3 coding sequence is TGTGCCAGCAGTTTTCGGACCAACTATGGCTACACCTTC. This sequence encodes CASSFRTNYGYTF.

The CDR3 nucleotides read TGCAGCGTGCAGACAGGGGATAGCAATCAGCCCCAGCATTTT. Translation: CSVQTGDSNQPQHF. The V call is TRBV29-1, the J call TRBJ1-5, with 8 positions matching TRBD1. The germline CDR1 and CDR2 sequences are SQVTM and ANQGSEA. CDR3 length: 14 residues. Losses at the gene ends were 6 bases for V and 0 bases for J; bases not matched to a gene: 4.

V is TRBV4-2 and J is TRBJ2-6, with a weak D call TRBD1 (6 bases). This CDR3 region has 18 residues. CDR1 is LGHNA and CDR2 is YNFKEQ in the germline V gene. The V end lost 0 bases, the J end lost 3 bases, and 15 bases lay between the germline ends. The DNA of the CDR3 is TGTGCCAGCAGCCAAGATCAGGGGCTACAAGGTGGGGCCAACGTCCTGACTTTC. This gives the protein CASSQDQGLQGGANVLTF.

The genes are TRBV4-1 and TRBJ2-7, with 9 bases matching TRBD1. The length of the CDR3 is 15 residues. The germline V gene has CDR1 MGHRA and CDR2 YSYEKL. V was clipped by 6 bases and J by 2 bases; unmatched bases: 8. In DNA, the CDR3 is TGCGCCAGCAGTCGCACAGGGGGCGTTACCTACGAGCAGTACTTC. Protein sequence: CASSRTGGVTYEQYF.

The chain combines TRBV11-3 with TRBJ1-1; D is undetermined. Trimming removed 0 bases at V and 4 bases at J, with 9 bases between. From germline, CDR1 is SGHNT and CDR2 YENEEA. The CDR3 runs 14 residues. CDR3 DNA: TGTGCCAGCAGCTTAGATAGTGTTGGCACTGAAGCTTTCTTT. Protein: CASSLDSVGTEAFF.

This clone has just a few counts. The chain carries TRBV5-6 and TRBJ2-5; TRBD2 aligns across 12 bases. Unmatched junction bases numbered 15, after V lost 6 bases and J lost 3 bases. The CDR3 loop spans 18 amino acids. Germline values: CDR1 SGHDT, CDR2 YYEEEE. This CDR3 reads CASILGAGLAGDEETQYF. The CDR3 DNA follows: TGTGCCAGCATCCTGGGGGCGGGACTAGCGGGCGACGAAGAGACCCAGTACTTC.

This clone has just a few counts. The junction departs from germline at one end; a sequencing error may be responsible. V gene TRBV7-9 combines with J gene TRBJ2-5; the D is unclear. The CDR3 runs to 13 residues. Looked up from germline, CDR1 is SEHNR and CDR2 is FQNEAQ (reference sequence). As DNA, the CDR3 is TGTGCCAGCAGTTTAGGATTCTCAGAGACCCAGTACTTC. This codes for CASSLGFSETQYF.

V gene TRBV5-1 combines with J gene TRBJ2-3; D gene unclear. V lost 0 bases and J lost 2, with 7 bases in between. Germline V CDR1 and CDR2: SGHRS, YFSETQ. The CDR3 spans 14 residues. The CDR3 region has the DNA TGCGCCAGCAGCTTGGTATTACCCACAGATACGCAGTATTTT. Translating it yields CASSLVLPTDTQYF.